The 12 T cell receptor beta chains below were found in one sample sequenced in a study of T cell repertoires in cytomegalovirus infection. The antigens these receptors bind are not known. A single record per CDR3 protein comes from TCRdb applying MiXCR to the reads. This sample has a few hundred thousand distinct CDR3 sequences, with over 35% found just once. The sample here was cultured PBMCs, taken from culture after CMV antigen stimulation. The source is a human donor in good health (CMV status not recorded). Some clones in this sample may be carry-over from other donors' samples.

Only one count was recorded for this clonotype. The V gene is TRBV4-3, the J gene TRBJ1-1; D unclear. The V and J ends lost 1 base and 1 base respectively, with 16 bases between them. The germline CDR1 and CDR2 sequences are LGHNA and YSLEER. This CDR3 has 17 amino acids. CDR3 region: CASSQAPPGRGNTEAFF. The CDR3 DNA reads as TGCGCCAGCAGCCAAGCGCCGCCAGGCCGCGGGAACACTGAAGCTTTCTTT.

The V and J genes are TRBV29-1 and TRBJ2-5; maybe TRBD2 (5 bases). This CDR3 contains 13 residues. Germline CDR1 is SQVTM and CDR2 is ANQGSEA. V shed 7 bases and J shed 4 bases, with 16 bases lying between them. CDR3 nucleotide sequence: TGCAGCGCGTCATCTAGCAGCCTAGAGACCCAGTACTTC. Translated, it gives CSASSSSLETQYF.

This clonotype turned up a few times. V gene TRBV6-1 combines with J gene TRBJ2-5, with no clear D. The V end lost 3 bases, the J end lost 0 bases, and 5 bases lay between the germline ends. CDR1 and CDR2 (germline): MNHNS, SASEGT. The CDR3 is 13 residues long. The CDR3 is CASSEGYQETQYF. The CDR3 nucleotides are TGTGCCAGCAGTGAGGGGTACCAAGAGACCCAGTACTTC.

CDR3 coding DNA: TGTGCCAGCAGCCCCAGGGGACTTGGTTCACCCCTCCACTTT. Encoded protein: CASSPRGLGSPLHF. V gene TRBV7-8 combines with J gene TRBJ1-6, with a tentative D call TRBD1 (6 bases). Germline lookup yields CDR1 SGHVS and CDR2 FQNEAQ. This CDR3 is built from 14 residues. Trimming removed 5 bases from V and 9 bases from J, with 14 bases in between.

This rearrangement joins TRBV4-1 to TRBJ2-2, with unresolved D. This CDR3 is 16 amino acids long. Trimming removed 4 bases from V and 4 bases from J, with 16 bases in between. The V gene's germline CDR1 is MGHRA and CDR2 YSYEKL. The CDR3: CASSPRGPQITGELFF. CDR3 in DNA: TGCGCCAGCAGCCCCCGAGGCCCACAGATCACCGGGGAGCTGTTTTTT.

V and J are TRBV7-9 and TRBJ2-7; TRBD2 matches at 10 bases. Germline loops: CDR1 SEHNR, CDR2 FQNEAQ (reference sequence). With 4 bases clipped from V and 4 bases from J, the junction kept 16 bases outside the gene matches. The CDR3 covers 18 residues. In DNA form, the CDR3 reads TGTGCCAGCAGCTCATCCAGGATTCGAGGACTAGCGGAGTACGAGCAGTACTTC. The encoded protein is CASSSSRIRGLAEYEQYF.

The chain carries TRBV14 and TRBJ2-1; D unresolved. Trimming shortened V by 1 base and J by 9 bases, and 13 bases separated the two germline ends. CDR1 is SGHDN, CDR2 FVKESK, per germline. This CDR3 region has 14 residues. The CDR3 bases are TGTGCCAGCAGCCAAGTTCTAGGTGTTCCTGAGCAGTTCTTC. It codes for CASSQVLGVPEQFF.

This chain joins TRBV27 and TRBJ2-3; possibly TRBD1 for D (6 bases). CDR1 is MNHEY and CDR2 is SMNVEV in the germline V gene (reference sequence). V lost 3 bases, J lost 4 bases, and 26 bases lay in between. The CDR3 runs to 19 residues. The CDR3: CASSLAGATTGTRPDTQYF. The CDR3 region has the DNA TGTGCCAGCAGTTTGGCAGGGGCTACCACCGGGACACGGCCAGATACGCAGTATTTT.

This clonotype was recorded at least ten times. V usage is TRBV12-3 or TRBV12-4 and J usage is TRBJ2-1, with D unresolved. Trimming took off 3 bases at V and 9 bases at J, with 15 bases between the two ends. The length of the CDR3 is 14 residues. CDR3 protein: CASSFRRSTREQFF. As DNA, the CDR3 is TGTGCCAGCAGTTTCCGGCGATCCACCCGTGAGCAGTTCTTC.

The genes are TRBV7-9 and TRBJ2-5; weak D call: TRBD2 (6 bases). Germline values: CDR1 SEHNR, CDR2 FQNEAQ (reference sequence). CDR3 length: 14 amino acids. V dropped 4 bases and J dropped 1 base, with 10 bases sitting between them. CDR3 amino acids: CASSWAEGQETQYF. Here the CDR3 DNA reads TGTGCCAGCAGCTGGGCGGAGGGCCAAGAGACCCAGTACTTC.

The chain combines TRBV7-2 with TRBJ2-1; no definite D call. V lost 5 bases and J lost 3, with 11 bases in between. This CDR3 comprises 14 residues. The germline V gene has CDR1 SGHTA and CDR2 FQGNSA. The DNA of the CDR3 is TGTGCCAGCAGCCCTCTCAGCTACTACAATGAGCAGTTCTTC. Its translation is CASSPLSYYNEQFF.

The genes are TRBV27 and TRBJ2-7; 9 bases are a match to TRBD2. The CDR3 is made up of 13 amino acids. J lost 6 bases, V lost 7 bases, and 7 bases had no gene match. From germline, CDR1 is MNHEY and CDR2 SMNVEV (reference sequence). CDR3 amino acids: CASNGLAKSEQYF. The DNA for the CDR3 is TGTGCCAGCAACGGACTAGCGAAGTCCGAGCAGTACTTC.